One sample yielded the 20 T cell receptor beta chains listed below, sequenced in a study of T cells expressing NK-cell markers. TCRdb reprocessed the 5' RACE reads; each CDR3 protein has one entry and no DNA is given. In all, the sample yields roughly 170,000 distinct CDR3 sequences. Sequenced sample: blood T cells: a sorted CD56 or NKG2C T cell subset, CD4+ or CD8+ T cells, or bulk PBMC T cells (not recorded which). The receptors come from a woman between 18 and 75 years old in good health.

The V gene is TRBV6-6, the J gene TRBJ2-7. Germline V lookup: CDR1 MNHNY, CDR2 SVGAGI (reference sequence). There are 12 residues in the CDR3. The CDR3 is CASRGISYEQYF.

This sequence joins TRBV7-2 and TRBJ2-5; TCRdb designates TRBD2, a call that cannot be tested without DNA. Germline V CDR1 and CDR2: SGHTA, FQGNSA. The CDR3 sequence is 16 residues long. CDR3 amino acids: CASSSGLAGGQETQYF.

The V and J genes are TRBV20-1 and TRBJ2-7; TCRdb proposes TRBD2, but this gene call is untestable without DNA. Germline V gene sequence: CDR1 DFQATT, CDR2 SNEGSKA (reference sequence). The CDR3 contains 14 residues. CDR3 sequence: CSASAGGPFYEQYF.

The V call is TRBV20-1, the J call TRBJ2-2; there is no DNA to check the TCRdb D call of TRBD1. The CDR3 length is 14 residues. The germline V gene has CDR1 DFQATT and CDR2 SNEGSKA (reference sequence). This CDR3 reads CSARGQPNTGELFF.

V gene TRBV18 combines with J gene TRBJ2-1; TCRdb's D call, TRBD1, is unchecked because there is no DNA. This CDR3 has 15 residues. CDR1 and CDR2 from the germline V gene are KGHSH and LQKENI. The chain's CDR3 is CASSPPSLSGNEQFF.

This sequence joins TRBV2 and TRBJ1-2; TCRdb outputs TRBD1, but without DNA this stays unchecked. The CDR3 extends over 15 amino acids. Germline assignment: CDR1 SNHLY and CDR2 FYNNEI. This chain's CDR3 is CASSENRVRMDGYTF.

This rearrangement joins TRBV12-3 or TRBV12-4 to TRBJ2-7; TCRdb selects TRBD2, and the lack of DNA leaves this call unchecked. This CDR3 spans 18 amino acids. CDR3 sequence reads: CASSNPTSGRVLSYEQYF.

The rearrangement links TRBV20-1 to TRBJ1-4. This CDR3 is 14 amino acids long. CDR1 DFQATT and CDR2 SNEGSKA come from the germline V gene (reference sequence). CDR3 residues: CSARDARANEKLFF.

This chain links TRBV2 with TRBJ1-5; TCRdb selects TRBD1, and the lack of DNA leaves this call unchecked. Germline CDR1 is SNHLY and CDR2 is FYNNEI. The CDR3 runs to 14 residues. The CDR3 spells CASSELQAQGPQHF.

This sequence joins TRBV10-3 and TRBJ2-3. Germline V CDR1 and CDR2: ENHRY, SYGVKD. The CDR3 covers 17 residues. CDR3 sequence reads: CAISEMGSRHNTDTQYF.

CDR3 sequence reads: CASSLSGGRAGVLFF. The chain links TRBV7-2 to TRBJ2-2; the TCRdb D gene call, TRBD1, has no DNA to confirm it. The length of the CDR3 is 15 residues. Germline assignment: CDR1 SGHTA and CDR2 FQGNSA.

This sequence joins TRBV21-1 and TRBJ1-4; the TCRdb call, TRBD1, lacks DNA for checking. TRBV21-1 is a pseudogene locus. This CDR3 has 13 amino acids. CDR3 amino acids: CASSVSREEKLFF.

This chain links TRBV10-3 with TRBJ1-2; the D call of TRBD1 rests on TCRdb alone, since no DNA is present to check it. This CDR3 has 14 amino acids. The germline CDR1 and CDR2 sequences are ENHRY and SYGVKD. The CDR3 spells CAISEGQGGYGYTF.

The chain is built from TRBV10-3 and TRBJ2-2. The CDR3 has 14 residues. Germline CDR1 reads ENHRY; CDR2 reads SYGVKD. CDR3 loop: CAIRGQAQAGELFF.

V usage is TRBV5-1 and J usage is TRBJ2-3. The CDR3 is 15 amino acids. Germline values: CDR1 SGHRS, CDR2 YFSETQ. This CDR3 is CASSLVLRYTDTQYF.

The chain uses TRBV5-1 and TRBJ1-2. Germline V gene data show CDR1 as SGHRS and CDR2 as YFSETQ. The CDR3 has 15 amino acids. The CDR3 here is CASSSDTSANYGYTF.

The V and J genes are TRBV10-3 and TRBJ2-7; the TCRdb call, TRBD2, lacks DNA for checking. This CDR3 is built from 18 residues. CDR1 is ENHRY and CDR2 is SYGVKD in the germline V gene. The CDR3: CAISESGNRGGALYEQYF.

The V call is TRBV4-1, the J call TRBJ1-5; TCRdb's D call, TRBD1, is unchecked because there is no DNA. This CDR3 is 15 amino acids long. Germline CDR1 is MGHRA and CDR2 is YSYEKL. The CDR3 loop is CASSQENRANQPQHF.

The gene calls are TRBV12-3 or TRBV12-4 and TRBJ2-1; TCRdb's D gene call, TRBD2, goes unchecked for lack of DNA. This CDR3 region has 15 residues. This CDR3 is CASRRGLAGAIEQFF.

The chain employs TRBV20-1 and TRBJ1-5; TCRdb gives TRBD1 as the D gene, but with no DNA this cannot be confirmed. This CDR3 has 14 residues. Per the germline V gene, CDR1 is DFQATT and CDR2 is SNEGSKA (reference sequence). The CDR3 here is CSASTGTSNQPQHF.